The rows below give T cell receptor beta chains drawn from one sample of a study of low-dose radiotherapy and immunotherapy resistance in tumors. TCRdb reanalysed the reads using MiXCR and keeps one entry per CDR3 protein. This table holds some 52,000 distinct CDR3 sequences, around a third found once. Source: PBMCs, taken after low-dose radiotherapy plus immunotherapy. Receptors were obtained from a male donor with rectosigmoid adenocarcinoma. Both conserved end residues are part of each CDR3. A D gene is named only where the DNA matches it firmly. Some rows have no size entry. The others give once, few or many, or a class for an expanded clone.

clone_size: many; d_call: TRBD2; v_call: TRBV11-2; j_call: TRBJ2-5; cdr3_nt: TGTGCCAGCAGGGGACTAGCGGGAAGACAAGAGACCCAGTACTTC; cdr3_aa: CASRGLAGRQETQYF
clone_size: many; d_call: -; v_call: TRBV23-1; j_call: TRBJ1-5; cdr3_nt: TGCGCCAGCAGTCAAACCGCCGGGATGCAGCCCCAGCATTTT; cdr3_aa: CASSQTAGMQPQHF
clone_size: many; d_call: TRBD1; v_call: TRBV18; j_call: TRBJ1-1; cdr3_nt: TGTGCCAGCTCAGCAGACAGGGAAAACACTGAAGCTTTCTTT; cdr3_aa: CASSADRENTEAFF
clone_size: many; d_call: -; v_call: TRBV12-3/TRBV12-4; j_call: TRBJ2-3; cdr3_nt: TGTGCCAGCTCCCTTCGGGGGGCCCTCCAGTATTTT; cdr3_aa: CASSLRGALQYF
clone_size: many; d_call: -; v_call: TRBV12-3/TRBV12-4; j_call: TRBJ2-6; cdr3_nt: TGTGCCAGCAGCCCGGCGTATGGGGAAGATTCTGGGGCCAACGTCCTGACTTTC; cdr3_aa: CASSPAYGEDSGANVLTF
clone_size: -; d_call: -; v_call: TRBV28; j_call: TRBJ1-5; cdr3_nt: TGTGCCAGCAGCCCGCGACAGGCGTGGAATCAGCCCCAGCATTTT; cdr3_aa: CASSPRQAWNQPQHF
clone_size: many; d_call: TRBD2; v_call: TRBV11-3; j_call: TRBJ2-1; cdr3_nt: TGTGCCAGCAGCTGGGGGGGAGGGATGAGCTCCTACAATGAGCAGTTCTTC; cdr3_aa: CASSWGGGMSSYNEQFF
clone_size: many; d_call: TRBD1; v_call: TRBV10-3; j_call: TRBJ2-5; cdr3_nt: TGTGCCATCAAGCAACAGGGGGCAGGGGAGACCCAGTACTTC; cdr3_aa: CAIKQQGAGETQYF
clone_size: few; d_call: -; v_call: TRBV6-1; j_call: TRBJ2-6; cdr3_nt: TGTGCCAGCAGTGAAGCGCTTTCTACGGGTGCCGGGGCCAACGTCCTGACTTTC; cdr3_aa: CASSEALSTGAGANVLTF
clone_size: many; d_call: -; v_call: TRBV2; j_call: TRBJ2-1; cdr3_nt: TGTGCCAGCGGGGCAGGACTAGTAGGGGGTGAGCAGTTCTTC; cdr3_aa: CASGAGLVGGEQFF
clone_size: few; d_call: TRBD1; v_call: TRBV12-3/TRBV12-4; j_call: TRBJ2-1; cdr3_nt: TGTGCCAGCAGTTTTTTTGGGACAGACAATGAGCAGTTCTTC; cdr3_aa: CASSFFGTDNEQFF
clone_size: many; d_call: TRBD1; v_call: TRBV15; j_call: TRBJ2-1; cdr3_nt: TGTGCCACCAGCGACAGGGGGTCCTACAATGAGCAGTTCTTC; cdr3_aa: CATSDRGSYNEQFF
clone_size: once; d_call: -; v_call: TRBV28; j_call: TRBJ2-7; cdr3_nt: TGTGCCAGCAGTTTGAGACAGTCTTATCGCGAGCAGTACTTC; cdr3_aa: CASSLRQSYREQYF
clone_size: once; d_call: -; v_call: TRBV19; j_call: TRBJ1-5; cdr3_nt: TGTGCCAGTAGTATAGATATGCTACAGCCCCAGCATTTT; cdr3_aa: CASSIDMLQPQHF
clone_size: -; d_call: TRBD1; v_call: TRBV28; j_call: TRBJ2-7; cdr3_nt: TGTGCCAGCCCCCCTGCTTTAAGTGGGACAGACTCCTACGAGCAGTACTTC; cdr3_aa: CASPPALSGTDSYEQYF
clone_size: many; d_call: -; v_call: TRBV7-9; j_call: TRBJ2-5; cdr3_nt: TGTGCCAGCAGCTCAGGGACGGTCCCACGGGAGACCCAGTACTTC; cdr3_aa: CASSSGTVPRETQYF
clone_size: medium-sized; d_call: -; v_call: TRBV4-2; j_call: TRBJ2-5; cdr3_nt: TGTGCCAGCAGCCAAGAGGGCTGGGAGACCCAGTACTTC; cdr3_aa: CASSQEGWETQYF
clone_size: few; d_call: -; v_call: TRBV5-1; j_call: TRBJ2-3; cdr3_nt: TGCGCCACTACAATCGGGGGCCTATCCACAGATACGCAGTATTTT; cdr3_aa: CATTIGGLSTDTQYF
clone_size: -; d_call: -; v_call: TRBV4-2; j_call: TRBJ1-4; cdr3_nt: TGTGCCAGCAGCCAAGGACAGGTCTCGAGAAGAAGTTGGGAAAAACTGTTTTTT; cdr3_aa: CASSQGQVSRRSWEKLFF
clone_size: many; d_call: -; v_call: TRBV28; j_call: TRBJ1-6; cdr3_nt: TGTGCCAGCAGCTCTCCGGGCCAGGGGCCTCGCTCACCCCTCCACTTT; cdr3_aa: CASSSPGQGPRSPLHF
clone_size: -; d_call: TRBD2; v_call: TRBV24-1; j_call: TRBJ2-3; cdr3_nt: TGTGCCACCAGTGATTTGATAGCGGGGGGGCCGGATACGCAGTATTTT; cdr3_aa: CATSDLIAGGPDTQYF
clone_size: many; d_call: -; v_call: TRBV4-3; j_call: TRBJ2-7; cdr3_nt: TGCGCCAGCAGCCAAGAAATGGGGCGTAGGGGCTACGAGCAGTACTTC; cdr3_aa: CASSQEMGRRGYEQYF
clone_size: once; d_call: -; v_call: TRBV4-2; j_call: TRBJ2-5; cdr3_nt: TGTGCCAGCAGCCAGGACCCGGGGGCGGTGGAGACCCAGTACTTC; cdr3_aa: CASSQDPGAVETQYF
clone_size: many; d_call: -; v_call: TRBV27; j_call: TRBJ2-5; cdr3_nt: TGTGCCAGCAGTTTATTGGCGGAGGGGACCCAGTACTTC; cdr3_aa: CASSLLAEGTQYF
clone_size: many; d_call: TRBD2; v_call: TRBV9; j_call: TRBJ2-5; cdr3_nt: TGTGCCAGCAGCAAACGACTAGCGGGCGGGGAGACCCAGTACTTC; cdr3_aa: CASSKRLAGGETQYF
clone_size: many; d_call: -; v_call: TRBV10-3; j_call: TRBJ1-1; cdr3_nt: TGTGCCATCAGTGCCAACTTTATGAACACTGAAGCTTTCTTT; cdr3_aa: CAISANFMNTEAFF
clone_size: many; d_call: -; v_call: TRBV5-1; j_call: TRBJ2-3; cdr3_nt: TGCGCCAGCAGCTTGGCACGCGGGGACACAGATACGCAGTATTTT; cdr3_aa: CASSLARGDTDTQYF
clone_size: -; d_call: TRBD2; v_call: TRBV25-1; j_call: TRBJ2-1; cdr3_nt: TGTGCCAGCAGTGATTACACCGGGAGGTCCTACAATGAGCAGTTCTTC; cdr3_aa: CASSDYTGRSYNEQFF
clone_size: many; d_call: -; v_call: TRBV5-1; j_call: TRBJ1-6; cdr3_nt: TGCGCCAGCAGCTTGGGGCAGGGGCGCTATAATTCACCCCTCCACTTT; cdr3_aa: CASSLGQGRYNSPLHF
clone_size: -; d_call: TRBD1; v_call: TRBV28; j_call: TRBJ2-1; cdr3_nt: TGTGCCAGCAGCGAAGGACAGGGGAGGTACGAGCAGTTCTTC; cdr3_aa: CASSEGQGRYEQFF
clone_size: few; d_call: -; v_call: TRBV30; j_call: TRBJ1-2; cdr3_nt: TGTGCCACCGGGACAAGCGGGCCTGGCTACACCTTC; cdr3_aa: CATGTSGPGYTF
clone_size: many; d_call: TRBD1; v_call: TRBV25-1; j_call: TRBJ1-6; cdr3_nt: TGTGCCAGCCAGACAGGGGCGGAATCACCCCTCCACTTT; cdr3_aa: CASQTGAESPLHF
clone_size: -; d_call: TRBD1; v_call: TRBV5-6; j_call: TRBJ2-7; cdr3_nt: TGTGCCAGCAGCTCGTCAGGGGGCGAGTACGAGCAGTACTTC; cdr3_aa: CASSSSGGEYEQYF
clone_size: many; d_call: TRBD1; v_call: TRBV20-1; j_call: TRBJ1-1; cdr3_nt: TGCAGTCCCTACCGGGGGACAGGGGAGGTTGAAGCTTTCTTT; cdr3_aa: CSPYRGTGEVEAFF
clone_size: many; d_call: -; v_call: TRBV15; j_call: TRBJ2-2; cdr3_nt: TGTGCCACCAGCAGAGAAAGGGCTAACACCGGGGAGCTGTTTTTT; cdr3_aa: CATSRERANTGELFF
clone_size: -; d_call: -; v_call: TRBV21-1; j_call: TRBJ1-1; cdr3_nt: TGTGCCAGCAGCAAATTCACAATATTGAACACTGAAGCTTTCTTT; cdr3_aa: CASSKFTILNTEAFF
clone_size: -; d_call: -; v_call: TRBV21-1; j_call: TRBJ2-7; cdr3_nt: TGTGCCAGCAGCACCCTGGGAGGACAGGAACAATACGAGCAGTACTTC; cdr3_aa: CASSTLGGQEQYEQYF
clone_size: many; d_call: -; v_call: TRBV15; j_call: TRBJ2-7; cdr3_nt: TGTGCCACCAGTCTGGACGGCACCTCCTACGAGCAGTACTTC; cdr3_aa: CATSLDGTSYEQYF